This record covers a single TCR beta chain. The data were taken from a study of blood T cell repertoires in COVID-19. Background on the study: The United States, Italy and Spain provided the acute and convalescent COVID-19 samples.

Patients from Seattle were sampled longitudinally, starting during active infection. In the study's own analysis: Reference gene primer amplification gave nucleated cell count estimates. Profiling relied on immunoSEQ multiplex PCR, and the TCRdb table lists in-frame clones only, not all of them. For V, J and clone size, that table is used; D and trimming come from the DNA. Here the sample spans some 160,000 clones, around 87% being singletons. Germline assignment: CDR1 GTSNPN and CDR2 SVGIG (reference sequence). The CDR3 sequence is 15 residues long. V dropped 0 bases and J dropped 3 bases, with 14 bases sitting between them.

Sample: peripheral blood. The clonotype originates from a woman aged 65 to 85 with COVID-19, enrolled during active disease. This chain links TRBV30 with TRBJ1-2; no reliable D call. The CDR3 here is CAWSVGYAEDYGYTF. The CDR3 DNA reads as TGTGCCTGGAGTGTAGGTTACGCGGAAGACTATGGCTACACCTTC.